The clone carrying this TCR beta chain was detected a few times. Its target is unknown. This specimen comes from a study of T cells after yellow fever vaccination. The CDR3 sequence is 14 residues long. The germline CDR1 and CDR2 sequences are MNHNS and SASEGT. Trimming took 0 bases from V and 9 from J, leaving 9 bases between them. They built TCR cDNA with 5'RACE template switching, a step that put in a universal primer site and UMIs. TCRdb processed the 5' RACE reads anew with MiXCR; each CDR3 protein has one entry. The data contain 400,000 to 450,000 distinct CDR3 sequences, approximately 19% of them seen just once; the ten biggest clones take up 18%. Overall study results and limits: Overall, a small share of clonotypes was seen in both CD4 and CD8 compartments. A weaker secondary response peaked on day 5, the primary on day 15. Reappearance after the booster was observed for most primary-vaccination clones (roughly 95% CD4, almost 90% CD8).

The V gene is TRBV6-1, the J gene TRBJ1-6; D ambiguous. The TCR originated in a young man who received the YFV17D yellow fever vaccine. The sample in question was PBMCs, obtained before the yellow fever booster vaccination. This chain's CDR3 is CASSEAGIGSPLHF. CDR3 nucleotides: TGTGCCAGCAGTGAAGCAGGGATAGGTTCACCCCTCCACTTT.